This T cell receptor (beta chain) appears in the sequencing data of a study of T-cell memory formation after mild COVID-19. Study-level background: Largely, TCR clusters stayed within a single donor.

TCRdb reprocessed the 5' RACE reads via MiXCR and lists one record per CDR3 protein. There are 120,000 to 150,000 distinct CDR3 sequences in the sample; 15% to 20% occur only once, and around 2% lies in the top ten. Germline CDR1 DFQATT, CDR2 SNEGSKA (reference sequence). Trimming shortened V by 5 bases and J by 6 bases, and 19 bases separated the two germline ends. The CDR3 loop spans 14 amino acids. This clonotype was seen more than once but under ten times. This chain connects TRBV20-1 to TRBJ1-2; the D gene is possibly TRBD1 (6 bases). The receptor was isolated from an adult woman who had mild COVID-19 (a few samples of this study predate the infection). Cell type and time point are not known. Input material: PBMCs or a T cell subset sorted from them (not recorded which). The CDR3 reads CSAYTGFRMDGYTF. CDR3 bases: TGCAGTGCTTACACAGGGTTTCGGATGGATGGCTACACCTTC.